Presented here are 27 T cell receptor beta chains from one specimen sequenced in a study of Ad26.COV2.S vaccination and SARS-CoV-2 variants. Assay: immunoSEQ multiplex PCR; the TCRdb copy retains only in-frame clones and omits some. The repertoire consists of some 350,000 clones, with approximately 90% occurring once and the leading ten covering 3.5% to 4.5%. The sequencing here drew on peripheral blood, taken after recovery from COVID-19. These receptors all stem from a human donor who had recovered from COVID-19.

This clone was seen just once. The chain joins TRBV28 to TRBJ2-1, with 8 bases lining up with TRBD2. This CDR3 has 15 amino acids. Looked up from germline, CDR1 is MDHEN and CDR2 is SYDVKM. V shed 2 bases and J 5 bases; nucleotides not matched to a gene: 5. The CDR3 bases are TGTGCCAGCAGTTTAATCGGGGGGGCCCACAATGAGCAGTTCTTC. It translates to CASSLIGGAHNEQFF. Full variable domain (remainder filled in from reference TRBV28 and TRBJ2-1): DVKVTQSSRYLVKRTGEKVFLECVQDMDHENMFWYRQDPGLGLRLIYFSYDVKMKEKGDIPEGYSVSREKKERFSLILESASTNQTSMYLCASSLIGGAHNEQFFGPGTRLTVL.

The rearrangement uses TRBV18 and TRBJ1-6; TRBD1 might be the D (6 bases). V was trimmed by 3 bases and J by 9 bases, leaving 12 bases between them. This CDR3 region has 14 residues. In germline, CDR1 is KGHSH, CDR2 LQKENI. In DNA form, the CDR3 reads TGTGCCAGCTCACCGAAGGGACATTCTTCACCCCTCCACTTT. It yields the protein CASSPKGHSSPLHF.

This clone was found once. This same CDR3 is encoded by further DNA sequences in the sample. The CDR3 DNA reads TGTGCCATCAGTGGCACAGGAGACACTGAAGCTTTCTTT. Encoded protein: CAISGTGDTEAFF. The gene calls are TRBV10-3 and TRBJ1-1, with D possibly matching TRBD1 (5 bases). The CDR3 has 13 residues. V was cut by 4 bases and J by 3 bases, with 9 bases left in between. Germline CDR1 and CDR2: ENHRY and SYGVKD.

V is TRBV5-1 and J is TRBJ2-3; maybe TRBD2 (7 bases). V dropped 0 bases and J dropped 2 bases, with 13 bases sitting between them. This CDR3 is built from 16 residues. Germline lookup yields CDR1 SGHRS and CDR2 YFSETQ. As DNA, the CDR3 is TGCGCCAGCAGCTTGGTACGGGGGGCCACCACAGATACGCAGTATTTT. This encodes CASSLVRGATTDTQYF.

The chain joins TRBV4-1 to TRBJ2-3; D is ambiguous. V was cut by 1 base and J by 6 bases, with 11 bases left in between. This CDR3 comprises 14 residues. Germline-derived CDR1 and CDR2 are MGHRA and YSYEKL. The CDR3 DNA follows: TGCGCCAGCAGCCAAGGGATGATAGTCGATACGCAGTATTTT. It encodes CASSQGMIVDTQYF.

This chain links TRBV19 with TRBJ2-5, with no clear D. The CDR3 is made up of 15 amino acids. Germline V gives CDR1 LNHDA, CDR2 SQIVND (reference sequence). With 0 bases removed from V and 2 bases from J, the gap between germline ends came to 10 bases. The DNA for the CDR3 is TGTGCCAGTAGTATAGACCGACCGTCGCAAGAGACCCAGTACTTC. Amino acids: CASSIDRPSQETQYF.

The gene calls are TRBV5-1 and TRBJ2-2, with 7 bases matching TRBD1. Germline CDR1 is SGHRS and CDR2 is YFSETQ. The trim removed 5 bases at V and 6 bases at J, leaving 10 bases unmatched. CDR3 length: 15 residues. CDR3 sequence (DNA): TGCGCCAGCAGTGCTCCGGGACAGATTTCCGGGGAGCTGTTTTTT. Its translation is CASSAPGQISGELFF.

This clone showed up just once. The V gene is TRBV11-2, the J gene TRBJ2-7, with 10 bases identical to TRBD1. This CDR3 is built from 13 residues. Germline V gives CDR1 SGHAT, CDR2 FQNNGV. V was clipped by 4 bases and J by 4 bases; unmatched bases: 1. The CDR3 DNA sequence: TGTGCCAGCAGCTGGACAGGGGGTTACGAGCAGTACTTC. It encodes CASSWTGGYEQYF.

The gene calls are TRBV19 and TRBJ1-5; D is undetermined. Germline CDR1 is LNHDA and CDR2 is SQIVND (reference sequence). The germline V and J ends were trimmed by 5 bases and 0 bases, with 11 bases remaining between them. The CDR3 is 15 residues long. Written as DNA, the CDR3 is TGTGCCAGTAGTCGGTCCTTAAGTAGCAATCAGCCCCAGCATTTT. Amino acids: CASSRSLSSNQPQHF.

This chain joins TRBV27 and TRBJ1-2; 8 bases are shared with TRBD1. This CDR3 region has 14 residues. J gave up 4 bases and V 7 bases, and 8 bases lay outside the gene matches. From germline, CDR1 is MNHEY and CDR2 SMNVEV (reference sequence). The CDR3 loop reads CASKLGQGSYGYTF. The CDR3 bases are TGTGCCAGCAAGCTCGGACAGGGCAGCTATGGCTACACCTTC.

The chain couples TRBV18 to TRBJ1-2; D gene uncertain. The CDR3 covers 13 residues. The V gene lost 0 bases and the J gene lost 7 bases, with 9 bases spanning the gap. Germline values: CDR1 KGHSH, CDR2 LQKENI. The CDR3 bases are TGTGCCAGCTCACCACCGATGAAGCTTGGCTACACCTTC. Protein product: CASSPPMKLGYTF.

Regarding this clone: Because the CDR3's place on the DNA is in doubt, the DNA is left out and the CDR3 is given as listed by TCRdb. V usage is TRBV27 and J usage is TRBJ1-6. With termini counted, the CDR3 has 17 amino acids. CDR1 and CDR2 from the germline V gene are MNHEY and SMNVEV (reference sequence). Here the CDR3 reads CASSLYPASTSGSPLHF.

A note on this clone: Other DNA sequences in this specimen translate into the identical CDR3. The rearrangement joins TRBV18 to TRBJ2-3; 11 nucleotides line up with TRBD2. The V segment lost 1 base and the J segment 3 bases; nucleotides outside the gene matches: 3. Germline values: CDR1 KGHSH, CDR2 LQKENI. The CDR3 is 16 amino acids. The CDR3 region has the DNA TGTGCCAGCTCACCACTAGCGGGGGGGCCGACAGATACGCAGTATTTT. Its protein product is CASSPLAGGPTDTQYF. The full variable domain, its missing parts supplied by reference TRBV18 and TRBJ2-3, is NAGVMQNPRHLVRRRGQEARLRCSPMKGHSHVYWYRQLPEEGLKFMVYLQKENIIDESGMPKERFSAEFPKEGPSILRIQQVVRGDSAAYFCASSPLAGGPTDTQYFGPGTRLTVL.

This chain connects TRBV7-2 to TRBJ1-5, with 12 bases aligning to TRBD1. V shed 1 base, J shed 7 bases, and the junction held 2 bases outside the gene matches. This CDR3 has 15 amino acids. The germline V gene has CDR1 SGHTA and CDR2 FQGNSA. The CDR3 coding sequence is TGTGCCAGCAGCTTAGTGGGACAGGGGGCCCAGCCCCAGCATTTT. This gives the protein CASSLVGQGAQPQHF.

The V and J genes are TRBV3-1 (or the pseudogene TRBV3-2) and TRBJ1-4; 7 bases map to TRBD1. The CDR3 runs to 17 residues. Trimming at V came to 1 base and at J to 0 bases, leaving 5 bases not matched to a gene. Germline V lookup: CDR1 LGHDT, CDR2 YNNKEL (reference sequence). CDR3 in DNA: TGTGCCAGCAGCCAAGCCTCAGGGGGAGCAACTAATGAAAAACTGTTTTTT. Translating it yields CASSQASGGATNEKLFF.

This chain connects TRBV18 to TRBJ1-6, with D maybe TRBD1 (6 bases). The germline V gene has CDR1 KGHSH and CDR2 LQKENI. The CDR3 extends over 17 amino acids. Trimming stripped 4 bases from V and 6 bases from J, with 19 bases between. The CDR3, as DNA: TGTGCCAGCTCACAACTCCAAGACAGGCGGCGTAATTCACCCCTCCACTTT. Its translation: CASSQLQDRRRNSPLHF.

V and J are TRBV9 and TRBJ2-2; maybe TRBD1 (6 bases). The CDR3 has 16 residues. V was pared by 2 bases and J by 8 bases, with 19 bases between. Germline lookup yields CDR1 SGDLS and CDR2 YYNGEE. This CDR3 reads CASSVNRDNDGGELFF. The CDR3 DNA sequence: TGTGCCAGCAGCGTGAACCGGGACAACGATGGTGGGGAGCTGTTTTTT.

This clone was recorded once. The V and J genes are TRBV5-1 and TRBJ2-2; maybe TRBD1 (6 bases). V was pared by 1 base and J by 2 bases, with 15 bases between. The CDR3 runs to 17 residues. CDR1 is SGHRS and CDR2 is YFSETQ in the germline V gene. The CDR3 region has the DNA TGCGCCAGCAGCTTGCCTCGAGGGACAATCAACACCGGGGAGCTGTTTTTT. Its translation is CASSLPRGTINTGELFF.

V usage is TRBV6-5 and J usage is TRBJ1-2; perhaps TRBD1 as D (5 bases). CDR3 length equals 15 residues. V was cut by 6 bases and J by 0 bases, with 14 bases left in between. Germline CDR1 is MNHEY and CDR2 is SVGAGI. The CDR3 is CASSVNQGANYGYTF. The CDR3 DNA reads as TGTGCCAGCAGCGTCAATCAGGGAGCTAACTATGGCTACACCTTC.

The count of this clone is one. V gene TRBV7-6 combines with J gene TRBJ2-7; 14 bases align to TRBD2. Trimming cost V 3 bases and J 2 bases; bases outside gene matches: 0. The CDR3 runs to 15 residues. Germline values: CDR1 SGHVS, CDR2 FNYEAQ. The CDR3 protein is CASSLTSGGAYEQYF. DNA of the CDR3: TGTGCCAGCAGCTTGACTAGCGGGGGGGCCTACGAGCAGTACTTC.

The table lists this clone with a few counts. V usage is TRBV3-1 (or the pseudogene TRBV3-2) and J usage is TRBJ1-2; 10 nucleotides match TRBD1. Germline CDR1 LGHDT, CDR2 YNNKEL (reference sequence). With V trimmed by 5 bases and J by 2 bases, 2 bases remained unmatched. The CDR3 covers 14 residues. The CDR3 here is CASSKGQGNYGYTF. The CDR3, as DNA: TGTGCCAGCAGCAAGGGACAGGGGAACTATGGCTACACCTTC.

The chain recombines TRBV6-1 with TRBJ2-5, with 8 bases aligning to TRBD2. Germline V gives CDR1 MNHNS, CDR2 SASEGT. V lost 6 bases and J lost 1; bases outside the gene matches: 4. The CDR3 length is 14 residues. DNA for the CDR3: TGTGCCAGCAGAATTAGCGGGGCCCAAGAGACCCAGTACTTC. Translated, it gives CASRISGAQETQYF.

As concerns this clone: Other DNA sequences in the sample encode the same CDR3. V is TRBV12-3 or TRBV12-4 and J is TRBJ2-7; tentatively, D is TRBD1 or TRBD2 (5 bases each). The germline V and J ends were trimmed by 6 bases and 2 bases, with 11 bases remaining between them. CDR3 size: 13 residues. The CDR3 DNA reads TGTGCCAGCAGGGGGACGGGCACCTACGAGCAGTACTTC. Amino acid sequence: CASRGTGTYEQYF.

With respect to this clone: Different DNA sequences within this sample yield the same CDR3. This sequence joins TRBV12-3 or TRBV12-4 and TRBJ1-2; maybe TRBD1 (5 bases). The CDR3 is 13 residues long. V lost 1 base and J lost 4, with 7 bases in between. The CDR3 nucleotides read TGTGCCAGCAGTTTAGGGGGCAGCTATGGCTACACCTTC. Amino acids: CASSLGGSYGYTF.

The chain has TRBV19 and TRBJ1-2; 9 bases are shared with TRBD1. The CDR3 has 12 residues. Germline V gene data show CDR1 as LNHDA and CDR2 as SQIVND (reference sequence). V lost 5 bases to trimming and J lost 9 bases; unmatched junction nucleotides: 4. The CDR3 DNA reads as TGTGCCAGTAGTCTCGGGACAGGGCGCTACACCTTC. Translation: CASSLGTGRYTF.

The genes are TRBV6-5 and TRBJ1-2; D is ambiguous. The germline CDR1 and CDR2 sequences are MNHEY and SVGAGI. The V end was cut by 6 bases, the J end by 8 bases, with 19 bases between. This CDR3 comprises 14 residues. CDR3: CASRGFSVPGGYTF. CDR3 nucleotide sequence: TGTGCCAGCAGGGGGTTCAGTGTACCTGGCGGCTACACCTTC.

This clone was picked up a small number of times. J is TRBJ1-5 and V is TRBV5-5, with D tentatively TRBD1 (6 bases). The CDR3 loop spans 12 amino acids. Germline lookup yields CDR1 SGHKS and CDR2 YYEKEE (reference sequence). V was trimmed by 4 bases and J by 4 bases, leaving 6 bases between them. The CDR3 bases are TGTGCCAGCAGCACAGGGAATCAGCCCCAGCATTTT. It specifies CASSTGNQPQHF.